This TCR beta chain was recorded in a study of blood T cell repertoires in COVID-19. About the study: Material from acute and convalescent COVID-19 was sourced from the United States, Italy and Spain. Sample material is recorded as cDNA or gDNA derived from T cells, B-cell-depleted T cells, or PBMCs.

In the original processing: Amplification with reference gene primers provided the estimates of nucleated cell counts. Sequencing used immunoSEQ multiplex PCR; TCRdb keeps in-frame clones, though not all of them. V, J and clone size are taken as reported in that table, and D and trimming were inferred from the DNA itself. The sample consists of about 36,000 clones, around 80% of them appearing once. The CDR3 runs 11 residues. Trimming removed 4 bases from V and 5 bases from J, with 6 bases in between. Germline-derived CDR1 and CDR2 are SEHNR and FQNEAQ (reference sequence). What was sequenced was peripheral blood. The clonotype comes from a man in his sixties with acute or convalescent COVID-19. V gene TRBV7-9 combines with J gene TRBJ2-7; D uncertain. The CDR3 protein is CASSSYNEQYF. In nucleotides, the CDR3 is TGTGCCAGCAGCTCCTATAACGAGCAGTACTTC.